These 30 T cell receptor beta chains were sequenced from one sample in a study of T-cell memory formation after mild COVID-19. Each CDR3 protein is one row after TCRdb ran MiXCR on the 5' RACE reads. The table has some 210,000 distinct CDR3 sequences, over 9.5% seen once. The sequencing sample was made of PBMCs or a T cell subset sorted from them (not recorded which). All receptors derive from a man aged 18 to 29 who had mild COVID-19 (a few samples of this study predate the infection). Cell type and time point are not known.

The chain is built from TRBV9 and TRBJ2-5, with 7 nucleotides matching TRBD2. The CDR3 totals 18 residues. The junction had 16 bases not matched to a gene; V was cut back by 0 bases and J by 5 bases. CDR1 and CDR2 (germline): SGDLS, YYNGEE. CDR3 bases: TGTGCCAGCAGCGTAGGAGGACGGGACTACCCGCTTTGGGAGACCCAGTACTTC. This codes for CASSVGGRDYPLWETQYF.

There are a few counts of this clonotype. This rearrangement joins TRBV28 to TRBJ1-4; D ambiguous. Per germline, CDR1 MDHEN and CDR2 SYDVKM. Trimming removed 7 bases from V and 15 bases from J, with 15 bases in between. The CDR3 consists of 11 residues. CDR3 sequence reads: CASTRAAAVFF. The CDR3 DNA follows: TGTGCCAGCACACGGGCGGCCGCGGTGTTTTTT. Using reference TRBV28 and TRBJ1-4 for the parts outside the CDR3, the full variable domain is DVKVTQSSRYLVKRTGEKVFLECVQDMDHENMFWYRQDPGLGLRLIYFSYDVKMKEKGDIPEGYSVSREKKERFSLILESASTNQTSMYLCASTRAAAVFFGSGTQLSVL.

This clonotype was observed at least ten times. This chain uses TRBV4-3 with TRBJ1-2; 8 positions match TRBD1. Trimming at V came to 0 bases and at J to 8 bases, leaving 5 bases not matched to a gene. Germline V gene sequence: CDR1 LGHNA, CDR2 YSLEER. The CDR3 loop spans 14 amino acids. The CDR3 here is CASSQEAGTGGYTF. CDR3 in DNA: TGCGCCAGCAGCCAAGAGGCCGGGACAGGAGGCTACACCTTC.

This clonotype was counted between two and nine times. V usage is TRBV11-2 and J usage is TRBJ1-2; D is unclear. V lost 1 base, J lost 1 base, and 7 bases lay in between. The CDR3 has 14 amino acids. The germline CDR1 and CDR2 sequences are SGHAT and FQNNGV. CDR3 residues: CASSLVSINYGYTF. In nucleotides, the CDR3 is TGTGCCAGCAGCTTAGTCTCTATTAACTATGGCTACACCTTC.

This clonotype was found many times. The chain is built from TRBV4-3 and TRBJ1-5; tentatively, D is TRBD1 (5 bases). Trimming pared 0 bases from V and 7 bases from J, leaving 16 bases between. CDR3 length: 16 residues. CDR1 is LGHNA and CDR2 is YSLEER in the germline V gene. The CDR3 nucleotides are TGCGCCAGCAGCCAAGATCTTGGTCGGGGGAGGCAGCCCCAGCATTTT. Residues: CASSQDLGRGRQPQHF.

This clonotype has a handful of counts. The chain combines TRBV7-2 with TRBJ1-1; 7 positions match TRBD1. V lost 5 bases, J lost 3 bases, and 9 bases stayed unmatched. Germline V gene sequence: CDR1 SGHTA, CDR2 FQGNSA. The CDR3 runs to 15 residues. The CDR3 DNA is TGTGCCAGCAGCCCCCAGACAGGGAGAGACACTGAAGCTTTCTTT. As protein: CASSPQTGRDTEAFF.

This rearrangement joins TRBV6-1 to TRBJ1-1; perhaps TRBD1 as D (5 bases). There are 12 residues in the CDR3. Deletions cut 4 bases from V and 8 bases from J, with 11 bases between. Germline V gives CDR1 MNHNS, CDR2 SASEGT. In DNA, the CDR3 is TGTGCCAGCAGTGGGTTGGGGCCCGAAGCTTTCTTT. It codes for CASSGLGPEAFF.

The chain recombines TRBV7-8 with TRBJ2-1, with 10 bases lining up with TRBD2. This CDR3 is built from 15 residues. CDR1 is SGHVS, CDR2 FQNEAQ, per germline. The V segment lost 1 base and the J segment 6 bases; nucleotides outside the gene matches: 3. The CDR3: CASSLVSGRGNEQFF. The CDR3, as DNA: TGTGCCAGCAGCTTAGTAAGCGGGAGGGGCAATGAGCAGTTCTTC.

The table lists this clonotype with a few counts. The J gene is TRBJ2-7, the V gene TRBV20-1, with TRBD1 identical over 9 bases. With 0 bases clipped from V and 0 bases from J, the junction kept 3 bases outside the gene matches. Germline CDR1 and CDR2: DFQATT and SNEGSKA (reference sequence). The CDR3 is made up of 15 amino acids. CDR3 sequence: CSARDRTGVSYEQYF. The CDR3 nucleotides are TGCAGTGCTAGAGACCGGACAGGGGTCTCCTACGAGCAGTACTTC.

This clonotype has a count of ten or more. The CDR3 loop is CASSTGAYNEQFF. Written as DNA, the CDR3 is TGTGCCAGCAGCACCGGGGCATACAATGAGCAGTTCTTC. This chain uses TRBV28 with TRBJ2-1; tentatively, D is TRBD1 or TRBD2 (5 bases each). This CDR3 is built from 13 residues. CDR1 MDHEN and CDR2 SYDVKM come from the germline V gene. Trimming shortened V by 6 bases and J by 4 bases, and 10 bases separated the two germline ends. The full variable domain, in which reference TRBV28 and TRBJ2-1 provide the parts outside the CDR3, is DVKVTQSSRYLVKRTGEKVFLECVQDMDHENMFWYRQDPGLGLRLIYFSYDVKMKEKGDIPEGYSVSREKKERFSLILESASTNQTSMYLCASSTGAYNEQFFGPGTRLTVL.

This clonotype was observed a few times. The chain has TRBV4-1 and TRBJ2-3; tentative D call: TRBD1 (6 bases). The V gene lost 0 bases and the J gene lost 4 bases, with 11 bases spanning the gap. Germline lookup yields CDR1 MGHRA and CDR2 YSYEKL. The length of the CDR3 is 15 residues. The DNA for the CDR3 is TGCGCCAGCAGCCAAGAGAACAGGGCTGCAGATACGCAGTATTTT. Translation: CASSQENRAADTQYF.

The chain couples TRBV12-5 to TRBJ2-1; 9 bases match TRBD2. CDR1 and CDR2 (germline): LGHNT, FRNRAP. The ends lost 3 bases at V and 12 bases at J; junction bases unmatched: 6. The CDR3 contains 13 residues. DNA of the CDR3: TGTGCTAGTGGTTTAGGCGGGGGGGCTGGGCAGTTCTTC. Translated, it gives CASGLGGGAGQFF.

This clonotype was seen only a few times. V and J are TRBV12-3 or TRBV12-4 and TRBJ2-5; 9 nucleotides match TRBD2. The length of the CDR3 is 16 residues. V lost 5 bases, J lost 1 base, and 8 bases stayed unmatched. CDR3 in amino acids: CASSQRAGGFQETQYF. In DNA, the CDR3 is TGTGCCAGCAGTCAAAGAGCGGGGGGCTTCCAAGAGACCCAGTACTTC.

This chain joins TRBV5-1 and TRBJ2-2; 9 bases align to TRBD1. In germline, CDR1 is SGHRS, CDR2 YFSETQ. The V and J ends lost 0 bases and 5 bases, in that order; junction bases with no gene match: 2. This CDR3 contains 15 residues. CDR3 loop: CASSLDRGRTGELFF. The CDR3 region has the DNA TGCGCCAGCAGCTTGGACAGGGGGCGAACCGGGGAGCTGTTTTTT.

The rearrangement joins TRBV3-1 to TRBJ2-5; D unresolved. Germline CDR1 is LGHDT and CDR2 is YNNKEL (reference sequence). CDR3 length equals 15 residues. The V gene lost 4 bases and the J gene lost 1 base, with 13 bases spanning the gap. CDR3 bases: TGTGCCAGCAGCCCACCGACTTCCCCCCAAGAGACCCAGTACTTC. Protein sequence: CASSPPTSPQETQYF.

This chain uses TRBV5-1 with TRBJ2-3, with D perhaps being TRBD1 or TRBD2 (5 bases each). Trimming shortened V by 2 bases and J by 2 bases, and 12 bases separated the two germline ends. The CDR3 totals 15 residues. Germline loops: CDR1 SGHRS, CDR2 YFSETQ. CDR3 amino acids: CASSLKWGNTDTQYF. As DNA, the CDR3 is TGCGCCAGCAGCTTAAAATGGGGGAACACAGATACGCAGTATTTT.

The chain's CDR3 is CASSWGLAQETQYF. The DNA for the CDR3 is TGTGCCAGCAGCTGGGGACTAGCACAAGAGACCCAGTACTTC. The chain links TRBV11-2 to TRBJ2-5, with 9 bases fitting TRBD2. This CDR3 comprises 14 residues. Germline V gene sequence: CDR1 SGHAT, CDR2 FQNNGV. V was pared by 4 bases and J by 2 bases, with 2 bases of the junction left unmatched.

The rearrangement uses TRBV6-5 and TRBJ2-5; TRBD2 might be the D (6 bases). This CDR3 is built from 13 residues. From germline, CDR1 is MNHEY and CDR2 SVGAGI. With 6 bases removed from V and 5 bases from J, the gap between germline ends came to 13 bases. CDR3 sequence: CASRIPGGETQYF. CDR3 DNA: TGTGCCAGCAGGATCCCAGGAGGGGAGACCCAGTACTTC.

The CDR3 DNA is TGTGCCAGCAGTGTGGAGGACCTTCCGAGGACTGAAGCTTTCTTT. Protein sequence: CASSVEDLPRTEAFF. This chain joins TRBV2 and TRBJ1-1, with no clear D. In germline, CDR1 is SNHLY, CDR2 FYNNEI. CDR3 size: 15 residues. V lost 4 bases and J lost 5, with 17 bases in between.

The sample holds a few counts of this clonotype. The rearrangement joins TRBV6-2 or TRBV6-3 to TRBJ1-1; D is perhaps TRBD1 (6 bases). The CDR3 consists of 14 residues. Germline assignment: CDR1 MNHEY and CDR2 SVGEGT. The V gene lost 2 bases and the J gene lost 1 base, with 8 bases spanning the gap. Written as DNA, the CDR3 is TGTGCCAGCAGTTACGGACAGTGGAACACTGAAGCTTTCTTT. As protein: CASSYGQWNTEAFF.

Only one count was recorded for this clonotype. The chain recombines TRBV20-1 with TRBJ2-5, with 10 bases that match TRBD1. Unmatched junction bases numbered 3, after V lost 6 bases and J lost 2 bases. There are 13 residues in the CDR3. Looked up from germline, CDR1 is DFQATT and CDR2 is SNEGSKA (reference sequence). CDR3 sequence (DNA): TGCAGTGCCGCGGACAGGGGGCAAGAGACCCAGTACTTC. It specifies CSAADRGQETQYF.

At least ten counts were recorded for this clonotype. V is TRBV11-1 and J is TRBJ2-5; TRBD1 matches 8 bases. Germline CDR1 is SGHAT and CDR2 is FQDESV (reference sequence). V trimming: 5 bases; J trimming: 2 bases; junction bases outside the gene matches: 7. The CDR3 covers 15 residues. The CDR3 DNA reads TGTGCCAGCAGCCGTTCCGGGACAGGACAAGAGACCCAGTACTTC. Its protein is CASSRSGTGQETQYF.

This clonotype appeared a few times. V is TRBV7-2 and J is TRBJ1-2; unclear D gene. Germline V gene sequence: CDR1 SGHTA, CDR2 FQGNSA. V dropped 5 bases and J dropped 4 bases, with 8 bases sitting between them. There are 12 residues in the CDR3. As DNA, the CDR3 is TGTGCCAGCAGCGTCTCAAGCTATGGCTACACCTTC. Protein sequence: CASSVSSYGYTF.

The gene calls are TRBV11-2 and TRBJ1-2; maybe TRBD1 (5 bases). Germline CDR1 and CDR2: SGHAT and FQNNGV. The V and J ends lost 7 bases and 3 bases respectively, with 18 bases between them. This CDR3 spans 15 amino acids. In DNA, the CDR3 is TGTGCCAGCACCCCCGTGGGGGGGATTGACTATGGCTACACCTTC. Translation gives CASTPVGGIDYGYTF.

This clonotype appeared a few times. This sequence joins TRBV4-3 and TRBJ2-2; D is possibly TRBD1 (6 bases). V lost 2 bases and J 9 bases, leaving 25 bases between the germline ends. CDR3 length: 18 residues. CDR1 LGHNA and CDR2 YSLEER come from the germline V gene. CDR3 amino acids: CASSQPAGAVREFRELFF. CDR3 nucleotide sequence: TGCGCCAGCAGCCAACCGGCAGGGGCGGTACGCGAGTTCCGGGAGCTGTTTTTT.

This clonotype was recorded many times. The V gene is TRBV12-3 or TRBV12-4, the J gene TRBJ2-1; D is undetermined. The CDR3 has 15 amino acids. Trimming took 6 bases from V and 12 from J, leaving 24 bases between them. CDR3 in DNA: TGTGCCAGCAGCCGCCACGGTGTGGGCCGTCTCGGGCAGTTCTTC. It yields the protein CASSRHGVGRLGQFF.

This chain uses TRBV5-5 with TRBJ2-1, with D perhaps matching TRBD2 (6 bases). This CDR3 is built from 14 residues. In germline, CDR1 is SGHKS, CDR2 YYEKEE (reference sequence). The V gene lost 1 base and the J gene lost 8 bases, with 13 bases spanning the gap. For the CDR3, the DNA is TGTGCCAGCAGCTTGAGGGAGCGGGCGGATGAGCAGTTCTTC. It specifies CASSLRERADEQFF.

This chain joins TRBV7-2 and TRBJ2-2; D might be TRBD1 (6 bases). V was pared by 5 bases and J by 7 bases, with 20 bases between. The germline CDR1 and CDR2 sequences are SGHTA and FQGNSA. The CDR3 totals 16 residues. DNA for the CDR3: TGTGCCAGCAGCAAATCGCGCGGACAGTTTATCGGGGAGCTGTTTTTT. This codes for CASSKSRGQFIGELFF.

This clonotype was observed a few times. V usage is TRBV4-3 and J usage is TRBJ2-3; D unclear. This CDR3 has 15 amino acids. V lost 0 bases, J lost 6 bases, and 13 bases lay in between. Per the germline V gene, CDR1 is LGHNA and CDR2 is YSLEER. The CDR3, as DNA: TGCGCCAGCAGCCAAGACCGTTGGGGTTCGGATACGCAGTATTTT. It specifies CASSQDRWGSDTQYF.

This clonotype was found many times. The J gene is TRBJ2-1, the V gene TRBV5-5; D unclear. V was cut by 0 bases and J by 2 bases, with 6 bases left in between. Germline CDR1 is SGHKS and CDR2 is YYEKEE (reference sequence). The CDR3 spans 14 residues. In nucleotides, the CDR3 is TGTGCCAGCAGCTTGGACACCCCCTACAATGAGCAGTTCTTC. This sequence encodes CASSLDTPYNEQFF.